This T cell receptor (beta chain) stems from a study of T cells in narcolepsy. Only a few counts were recorded for this clone. Its antigen is still unknown. Germline V CDR1 and CDR2: LNHDA, SQIVND (reference sequence). Trimming pared 4 bases from V and 4 bases from J, leaving 14 bases between. CDR3 length equals 15 residues. Method: immunoSEQ multiplex PCR; TCRdb's copy keeps in-frame clones and lacks some. The table lists about 33,000 clones, 75% to 90% of them singletons. Points from the study as a whole: Reportedly, autoreactive clonotypes were serially detected in patients' blood but not controls'.

The sequence was collected from a human donor with narcolepsy. J is TRBJ2-1 and V is TRBV19; TRBD2 is a possible D gene (5 bases). The sample consisted of CD45RA- memory CD4+ T cells from PBMCs. CDR3 sequence: CASSTMVDLYNEQFF. CDR3 nucleotides: TGTGCCAGTAGTACCATGGTGGACTTGTACAATGAGCAGTTCTTC.